This T cell receptor beta chain was profiled in a study of blood T cell repertoires in COVID-19. This table comes from immunoSEQ multiplex PCR, and its TCRdb copy is limited to in-frame clones, with some not included. The sample has about 150,000 clones, approximately 86% seen once; the top ten hold less than 3.5%. Looked up from germline, CDR1 is SGHNT and CDR2 is YENEEA. V was cut by 3 bases and J by 5 bases, with 8 bases left in between. This CDR3 has 13 amino acids. This TCR was sampled from a man between 65 and 85 years old with acute or convalescent COVID-19. The rearrangement links TRBV11-3 to TRBJ2-1; D call uncertain. Sequenced input: peripheral blood. This CDR3 reads CASSLLVDNEQFF. CDR3 nucleotides: TGTGCCAGCAGCTTGTTAGTTGACAATGAGCAGTTCTTC.